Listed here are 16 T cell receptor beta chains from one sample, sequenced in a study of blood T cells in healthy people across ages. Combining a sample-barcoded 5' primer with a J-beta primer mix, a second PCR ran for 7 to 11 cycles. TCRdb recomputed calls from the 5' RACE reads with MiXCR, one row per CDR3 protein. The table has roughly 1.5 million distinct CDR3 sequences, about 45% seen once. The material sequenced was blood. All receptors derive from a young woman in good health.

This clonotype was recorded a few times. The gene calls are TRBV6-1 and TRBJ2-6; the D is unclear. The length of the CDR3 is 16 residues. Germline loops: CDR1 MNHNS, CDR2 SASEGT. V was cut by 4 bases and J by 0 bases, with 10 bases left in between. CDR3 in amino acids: CASSARFTSGANVLTF. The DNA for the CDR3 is TGTGCCAGCAGTGCCAGGTTCACCTCTGGGGCCAACGTCCTGACTTTC.

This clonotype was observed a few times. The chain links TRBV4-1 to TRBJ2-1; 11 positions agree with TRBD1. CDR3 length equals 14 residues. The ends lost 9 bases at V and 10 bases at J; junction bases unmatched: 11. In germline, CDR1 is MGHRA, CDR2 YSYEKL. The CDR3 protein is CASSVGTGGLEQFF. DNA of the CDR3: TGCGCCAGTTCCGTGGGGACAGGGGGTCTGGAGCAGTTCTTC.

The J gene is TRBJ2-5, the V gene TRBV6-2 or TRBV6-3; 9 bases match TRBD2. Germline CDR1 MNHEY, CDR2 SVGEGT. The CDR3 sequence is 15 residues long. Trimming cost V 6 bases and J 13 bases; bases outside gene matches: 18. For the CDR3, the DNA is TGTGCCAGCAGACGTCCGGGACTAGCAATCTACGAGCGGTACTTC. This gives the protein CASRRPGLAIYERYF.

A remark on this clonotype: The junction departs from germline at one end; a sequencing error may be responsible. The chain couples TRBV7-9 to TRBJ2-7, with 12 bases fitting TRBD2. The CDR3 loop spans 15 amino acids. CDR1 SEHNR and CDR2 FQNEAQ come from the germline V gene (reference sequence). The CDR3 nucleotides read TGTGCCGGCAGCAACACTAGCGGGAGGTGGTACGAGCAGTACTTC. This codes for CAGSNTSGRWYEQYF. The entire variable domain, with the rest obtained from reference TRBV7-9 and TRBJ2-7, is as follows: DTGVSQNPRHKITKRGQNVTFRCDPISEHNRLYWYRQTLGQGPEFLTYFQNEAQLEKSRLLSDRFSAERPKGSFSTLEIQRTEQGDSAMYLCAGSNTSGRWYEQYFGPGTRLTVT.

The CDR3 region has the DNA TGCGCCAGCAGCTTGGGGCCTACGGGACAGACGAACTATGGCTACACCTTC. Translation gives CASSLGPTGQTNYGYTF. The J gene is TRBJ1-2, the V gene TRBV5-1, with 7 bases fitting TRBD1. The V gene's germline CDR1 is SGHRS and CDR2 YFSETQ. The V and J ends lost 0 bases and 2 bases, in that order; junction bases with no gene match: 10. This CDR3 has 17 amino acids.

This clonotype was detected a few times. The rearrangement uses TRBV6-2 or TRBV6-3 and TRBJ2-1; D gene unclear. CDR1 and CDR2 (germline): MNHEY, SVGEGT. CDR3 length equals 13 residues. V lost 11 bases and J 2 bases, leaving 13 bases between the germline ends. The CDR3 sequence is CAASYRAYNEQFF. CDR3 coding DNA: TGTGCCGCCAGTTATCGGGCCTACAATGAGCAGTTCTTC.

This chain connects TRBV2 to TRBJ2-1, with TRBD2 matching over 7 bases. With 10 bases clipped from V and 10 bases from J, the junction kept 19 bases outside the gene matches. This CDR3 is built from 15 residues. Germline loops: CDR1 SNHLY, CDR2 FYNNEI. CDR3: CAIVPPGGFSYEQFF. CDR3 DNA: TGTGCCATCGTACCCCCGGGGGGATTCTCCTACGAGCAGTTCTTC.

The CDR3 DNA is TGTGCCAGCAGTCCTCTAGGACAGGGAGAGGAAAAACTGTTTTTT. It yields the protein CASSPLGQGEEKLFF. This rearrangement joins TRBV27 to TRBJ1-4, with 8 bases fitting TRBD1. Trimming took 5 bases from V and 8 from J; bases not matched to a gene: 10. The CDR3 is 15 amino acids. Germline V gene sequence: CDR1 MNHEY, CDR2 SMNVEV (reference sequence).

The CDR3 coding sequence is TGTGCCAGCAGTCTTAAACGGGGAGGGGGATACGGCACAGATACGCAGTATTTT. Its protein is CASSLKRGGGYGTDTQYF. The rearrangement joins TRBV12-3 or TRBV12-4 to TRBJ2-3; TRBD2 might be the D (7 bases). With 5 bases removed from V and 1 base from J, the gap between germline ends came to 22 bases. CDR3 size: 18 residues.

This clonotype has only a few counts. This chain's CDR3 is CASSRIRTGYYNEQFF. The DNA of the CDR3 is TGTGCCAGCAGCCGGATAAGGACAGGCTATTACAATGAGCAGTTCTTC. This chain uses TRBV12-3 or TRBV12-4 with TRBJ2-1, with 7 positions matching TRBD1. The CDR3 has 16 amino acids. J gave up 4 bases and V 6 bases, and 12 bases lay outside the gene matches.

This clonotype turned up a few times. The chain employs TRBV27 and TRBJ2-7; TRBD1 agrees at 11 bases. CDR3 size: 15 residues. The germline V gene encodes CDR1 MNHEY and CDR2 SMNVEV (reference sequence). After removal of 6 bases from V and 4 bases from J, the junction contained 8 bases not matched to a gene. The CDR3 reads CASSQGQGAFYEQYF. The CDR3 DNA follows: TGTGCCAGCAGCCAAGGACAGGGGGCGTTTTACGAGCAGTACTTC.

CDR3 sequence reads: CASSVDPGSYNEQYF. The CDR3 DNA follows: TGTGCCAGCAGCGTAGACCCAGGTTCCTACAATGAGCAGTACTTC. The chain couples TRBV9 to TRBJ2-7; D gene uncertain. Trimming stripped 0 bases from V and 7 bases from J, with 17 bases between. The CDR3 runs to 15 residues. The germline CDR1 and CDR2 sequences are SGDLS and YYNGEE.

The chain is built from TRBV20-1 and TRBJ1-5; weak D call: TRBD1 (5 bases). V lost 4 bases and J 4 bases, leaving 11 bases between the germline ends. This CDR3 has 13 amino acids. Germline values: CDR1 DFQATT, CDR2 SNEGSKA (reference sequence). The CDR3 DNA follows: TGCAGTGCTACTGACAGCTTAAATCAGCCCCAGCATTTT. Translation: CSATDSLNQPQHF.

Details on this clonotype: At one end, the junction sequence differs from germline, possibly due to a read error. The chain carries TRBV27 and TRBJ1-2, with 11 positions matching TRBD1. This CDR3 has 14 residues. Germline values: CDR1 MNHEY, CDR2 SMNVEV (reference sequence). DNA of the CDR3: TGTGCCAGCAGTAGGACAGGGGGCGCCTATGACTACACCTTC. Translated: CASSRTGGAYDYTF.

The DNA of the CDR3 is TGTGCCAGCAGTGTAACTAGGAGCACAGATACGCAGTATTTT. Translation: CASSVTRSTDTQYF. This rearrangement joins TRBV12-3 or TRBV12-4 to TRBJ2-3, with D maybe TRBD2 (5 bases). The V end was cut by 5 bases, the J end by 0 bases, with 9 bases between. This CDR3 has 14 residues.

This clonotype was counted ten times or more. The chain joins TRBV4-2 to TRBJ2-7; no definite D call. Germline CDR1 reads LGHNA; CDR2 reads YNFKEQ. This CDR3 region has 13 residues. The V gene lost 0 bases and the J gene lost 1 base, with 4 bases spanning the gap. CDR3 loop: CASSQEVSYEQYF. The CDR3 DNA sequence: TGTGCCAGCAGCCAAGAGGTTTCCTACGAGCAGTACTTC.